The present TCR beta chain was sequenced within a study of blood T cell repertoires in COVID-19. Some clones are missing from TCRdb's copy, which holds only in-frame ones; the method was immunoSEQ multiplex PCR. The data contain roughly 150,000 clones, approximately 88% of them singletons. V lost 4 bases, J lost 4 bases, and 13 bases stayed unmatched. Germline CDR1 is SGHNT and CDR2 is YYREEE (reference sequence). The CDR3 has 17 amino acids. In its sample, this clone was seen a few times. Sequencing was carried out using peripheral blood. This clonotype originated in a woman aged 80 or over with active or convalescent COVID-19. The genes are TRBV5-4 and TRBJ1-5; TRBD1 aligns across 8 bases. In DNA form, the CDR3 reads TGTGCCAGCAGCGTACAGGGGGAAGAATTTGGAAATCAGCCCCAGCATTTT. Translating gives CASSVQGEEFGNQPQHF.